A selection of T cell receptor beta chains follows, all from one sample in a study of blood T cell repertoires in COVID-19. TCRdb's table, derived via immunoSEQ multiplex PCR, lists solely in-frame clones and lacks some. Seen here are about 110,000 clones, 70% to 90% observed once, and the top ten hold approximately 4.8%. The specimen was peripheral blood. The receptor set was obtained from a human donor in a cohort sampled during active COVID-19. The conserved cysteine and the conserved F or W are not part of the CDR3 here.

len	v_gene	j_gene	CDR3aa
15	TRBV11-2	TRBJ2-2	ASRKTGLAANTGELF
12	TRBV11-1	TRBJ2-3	ASSLGGLTDTQY
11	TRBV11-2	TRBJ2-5	ASSQGFQETQY
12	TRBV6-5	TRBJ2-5	ASRYGREQETQY
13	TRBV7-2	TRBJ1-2	ASPLVEAMAGGYT
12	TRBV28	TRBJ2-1	ASIGTSGRNEQF
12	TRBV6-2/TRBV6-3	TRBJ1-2	ASSIRTDAYGYT
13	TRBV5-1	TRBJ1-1	ASSWRQGGRTEAF
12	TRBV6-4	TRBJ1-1	ASRVQGTNTEAF
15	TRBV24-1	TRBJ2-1	ATSDPPRSGQSGEQF
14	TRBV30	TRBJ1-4	AWARAGGRKGEKLF
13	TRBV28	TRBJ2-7	ASSPSGSRPYEQY
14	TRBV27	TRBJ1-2	ASRNLGTEGSEGYT
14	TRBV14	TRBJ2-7	ASSLIAGGSSYEQY
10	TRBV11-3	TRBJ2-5	ASSRDQETQY
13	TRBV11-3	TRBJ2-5	ASSFGTVRQETQY
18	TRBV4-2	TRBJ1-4	ASSQDSLPDSAATNEKLF